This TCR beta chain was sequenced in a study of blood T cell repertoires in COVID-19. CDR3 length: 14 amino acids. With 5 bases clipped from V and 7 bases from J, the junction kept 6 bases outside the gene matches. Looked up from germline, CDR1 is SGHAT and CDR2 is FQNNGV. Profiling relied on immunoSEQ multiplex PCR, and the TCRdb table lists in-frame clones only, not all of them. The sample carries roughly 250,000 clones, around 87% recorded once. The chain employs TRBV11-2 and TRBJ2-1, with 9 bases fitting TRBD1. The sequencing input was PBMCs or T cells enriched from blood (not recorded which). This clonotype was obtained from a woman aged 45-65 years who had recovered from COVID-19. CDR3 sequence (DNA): TGTGCCAGCAGCCAGACAGGGGGTAAGAATGAGCAGTTCTTC. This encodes CASSQTGGKNEQFF.